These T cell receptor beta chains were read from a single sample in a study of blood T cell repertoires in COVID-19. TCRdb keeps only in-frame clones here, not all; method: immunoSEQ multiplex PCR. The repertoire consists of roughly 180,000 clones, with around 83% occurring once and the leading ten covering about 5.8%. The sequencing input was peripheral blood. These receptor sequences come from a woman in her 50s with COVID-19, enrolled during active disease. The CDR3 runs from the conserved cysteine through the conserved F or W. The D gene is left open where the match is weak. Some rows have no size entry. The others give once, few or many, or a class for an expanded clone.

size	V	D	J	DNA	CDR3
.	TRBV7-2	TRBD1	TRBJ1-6	TGTGCCAGCAGAGATGGGACAGGCTATTCACCCCTCCACTTT	CASRDGTGYSPLHF
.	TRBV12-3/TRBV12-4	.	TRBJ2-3	TGTGCCAGCAGTTTGTCTGCAGATACGCAGTATTTT	CASSLSADTQYF
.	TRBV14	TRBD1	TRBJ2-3	TGTGCCAGCAGCACCCGGGACAGGGTTGATACGCAGTATTTT	CASSTRDRVDTQYF
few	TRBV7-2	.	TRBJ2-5	TGTGCCAGCAGCGGGGCAGCCCAAGAGACCCAGTACTTC	CASSGAAQETQYF
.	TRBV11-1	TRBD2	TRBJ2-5	TGTGCCAGCAGCTCAGGACTAGCGGGGGAGACCCAGTACTTC	CASSSGLAGETQYF
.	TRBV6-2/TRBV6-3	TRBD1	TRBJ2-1	TGTGCCAGCAGTAGCCATTGGACAGGCCAGGGCTACAATGAGCAGTTCTTC	CASSSHWTGQGYNEQFF
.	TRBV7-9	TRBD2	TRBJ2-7	TGTGCCAGCAGCTCCCTTAGCGGGGGAGGCTACGAGCAGTACTTC	CASSSLSGGGYEQYF
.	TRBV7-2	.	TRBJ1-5	TGTGCCAGCAGCTTAGCGGCACTTTGGCAGGGAAATCAGCCCCAGCATTTT	CASSLAALWQGNQPQHF
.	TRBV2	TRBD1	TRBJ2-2	TGTGCCAGCAGCCAACAGGGGGCGAGCACCGGGGAGCTGTTTTTT	CASSQQGASTGELFF
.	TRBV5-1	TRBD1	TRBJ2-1	TGCGCCAGCAGCTTGGGGGAACAGGGGATTGAGCAGTTCTTC	CASSLGEQGIEQFF
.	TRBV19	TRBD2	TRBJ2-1	TGTGCCAGTAGTATAGTGCTAGCGGGTAACAATGAGCAGTTCTTC	CASSIVLAGNNEQFF
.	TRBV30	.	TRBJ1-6	TGTGCCTGGAGTGATGCAGGGGACTATAATTCACCCCTCCACTTT	CAWSDAGDYNSPLHF
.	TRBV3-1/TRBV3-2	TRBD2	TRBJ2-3	TGTGCCAGCAGCCCCTGGACTAGCGGGGGTAGCACAGATACGCAGTATTTT	CASSPWTSGGSTDTQYF
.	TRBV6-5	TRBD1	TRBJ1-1	TGTGCCAGCATCTCCGGGGACAGAGGGACTGAAGCTTTCTTT	CASISGDRGTEAFF
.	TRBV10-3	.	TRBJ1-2	TGTGCCATCAATAGTCCTAACTATGGCTACACCTTC	CAINSPNYGYTF
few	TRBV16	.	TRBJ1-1	TGTGCCAGCAGCCATAATCCAGGGGACAACACTGAAGCTTTCTTT	CASSHNPGDNTEAFF
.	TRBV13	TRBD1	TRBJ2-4	TGTGCCAGCAGCTCCACCCGACAGGGACCCAAAAACATTCAGTACTTC	CASSSTRQGPKNIQYF
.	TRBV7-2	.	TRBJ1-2	TGTGCCAGCAGCCCGACAGGACCTAACTATGGCTACACCTTC	CASSPTGPNYGYTF
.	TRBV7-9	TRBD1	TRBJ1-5	TGTGCCAGCAGCTCCGGGACAGGGGGCGCCGGGAGCAATCAGCCCCAGCATTTT	CASSSGTGGAGSNQPQHF
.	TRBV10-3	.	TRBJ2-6	TGTGCCATCAGTGACTACTTGGGGGCCATGGGCTCTGGGGCCAACGTCCTGACTTTC	CAISDYLGAMGSGANVLTF
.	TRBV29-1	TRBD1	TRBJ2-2	TGCAGCGTTCGGACAGGTGGGAACACCGGGGAGCTGTTTTTT	CSVRTGGNTGELFF
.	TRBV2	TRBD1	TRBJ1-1	TGTGCCAGCAGGGCCCCGGACAGGGGGACTGAAGCTTTCTTT	CASRAPDRGTEAFF
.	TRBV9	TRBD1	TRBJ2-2	TGTGCCAGCAGCACATGGGGACAGGGGGGGACCGGGGAGCTGTTTTTT	CASSTWGQGGTGELFF
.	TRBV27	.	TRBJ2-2	TGTGCCAGCAATTCAGCGAACACCGGGGAGCTGTTTTTT	CASNSANTGELFF
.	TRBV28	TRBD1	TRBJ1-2	TGTGCCAGCAGTGGGGACAGGGGAGGGGGACCAATCTATGGCTACACCTTC	CASSGDRGGGPIYGYTF
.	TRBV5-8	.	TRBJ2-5	TGTGCCAGCAGCTTGGGTCAGGGGATGGAGACCCAGTACTTC	CASSLGQGMETQYF
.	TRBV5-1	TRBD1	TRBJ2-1	TGCGCCAGCAGCTTGTCGGGACAGGGGTTCAATGAGCAGTTCTTC	CASSLSGQGFNEQFF
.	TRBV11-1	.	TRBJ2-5	TGTGCCAGCAGCTCGTCCGGATCCGGGGCCCAGTACTTC	CASSSSGSGAQYF
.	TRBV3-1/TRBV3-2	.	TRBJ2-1	TGTGCCAGCAGCCAAGATATTGATGAGCAGTTCTTC	CASSQDIDEQFF
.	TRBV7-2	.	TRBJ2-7	TGTGCCAGCAGCTTAGGTCAAGTGGGCAGCTACGAGCAGTACTTC	CASSLGQVGSYEQYF
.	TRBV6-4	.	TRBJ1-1	TGTGCCAGCAGCGCGGAAACAAAACAGGGTACCCTTGAAGCTTTCTTT	CASSAETKQGTLEAFF
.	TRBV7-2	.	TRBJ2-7	TGTGCCAGCAGCTTAGTTGCAGGGTCTGACTACGAGCAGTACTTC	CASSLVAGSDYEQYF
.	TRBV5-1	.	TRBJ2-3	TGCGCCAGCAGCTTGTGGGCTAGCGGCACAGATACGCAGTATTTT	CASSLWASGTDTQYF
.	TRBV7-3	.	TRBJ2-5	TGTGCCAGCAGCTTTGGCGGGGTTCAAGGGACCCAGTACTTC	CASSFGGVQGTQYF
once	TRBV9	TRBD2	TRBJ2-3	TGTGCCAGCAGCGCCGGGGGGGCAGTGACTACAGATACGCAGTATTTT	CASSAGGAVTTDTQYF
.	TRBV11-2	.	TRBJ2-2	TGTGCCAGCAGCTTAGAGGGGCTAGCGAACACCGGGGAGCTGTTTTTT	CASSLEGLANTGELFF
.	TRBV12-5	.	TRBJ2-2	TGTGCTAGTGGTGAGGGGGCGAACACCGGGGAGCTGTTTTTT	CASGEGANTGELFF
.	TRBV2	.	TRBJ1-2	TGTGCCAGCAGTGACAGCGTTCGTAGCTATGGCTACACCTTC	CASSDSVRSYGYTF
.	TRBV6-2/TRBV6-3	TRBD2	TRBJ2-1	TGTGCCAGCAGTTTAATAGCGGGGGACTCCTACAATGAGCAGTTCTTC	CASSLIAGDSYNEQFF
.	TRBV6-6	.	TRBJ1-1	TGTGCCAGCAGTTACTCGGAGAAGAACACTGAAGCTTTCTTT	CASSYSEKNTEAFF
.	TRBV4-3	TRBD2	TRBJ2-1	TGCGCCAGCAGCCAAGGGCGGGGGACGGTGAATGAGCAGTTCTTC	CASSQGRGTVNEQFF
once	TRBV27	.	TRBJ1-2	TGTGCCAGCGCCTATACAGGGAACTATGGCTACACCTTC	CASAYTGNYGYTF
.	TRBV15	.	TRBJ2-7	TGTGCCACCAGCGGAGTCTTTCTTGGGGCAGCCTACGAGCAGTACTTC	CATSGVFLGAAYEQYF
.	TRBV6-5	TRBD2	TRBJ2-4	TGTGCCAGCAGGAAAGCGGGGAATAAAGACATTCAGTACTTC	CASRKAGNKDIQYF
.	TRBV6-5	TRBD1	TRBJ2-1	TGTGCCAGCAGCCCCGGGACAGGGAACAATGAGCAGTTCTTC	CASSPGTGNNEQFF
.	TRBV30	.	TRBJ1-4	TGTGCCTGGAATGCGGGGAGTAGCTATGAAAAACTGTTTTTT	CAWNAGSSYEKLFF
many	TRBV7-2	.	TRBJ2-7	TGTGCCAGCAGCTTAGCGCTGGAGGTACGACGCGACGAGCAGTACTTC	CASSLALEVRRDEQYF
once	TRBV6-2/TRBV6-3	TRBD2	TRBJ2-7	TGTGCCAGCAGTGGCGGGGGACTAGCGGGACGGTACGAGCAGTACTTC	CASSGGGLAGRYEQYF
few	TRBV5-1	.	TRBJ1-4	TGCGCCAGCGGGGGCAGCCCGAATGAAAAACTGTTTTTT	CASGGSPNEKLFF
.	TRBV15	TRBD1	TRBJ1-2	TGTGCCACCAGCGGTCCGGGACAGGGATTCTATGGCTACACCTTC	CATSGPGQGFYGYTF
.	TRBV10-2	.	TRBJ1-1	TGCGCCAGCAGGAAGGACAGTGCTGTTGAAGCTTTCTTT	CASRKDSAVEAFF
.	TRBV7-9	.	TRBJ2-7	TGTGCCAGCAGCTCCCCCTGGGAGATTGACGAGCAGTACTTC	CASSSPWEIDEQYF
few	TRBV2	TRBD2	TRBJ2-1	TGTGCCAGCCACCCCTTTAGCGGGGGGTACAATGAGCAGTTCTTC	CASHPFSGGYNEQFF